These 9 T cell receptor gamma chains share one sample of origin, sequenced in a study of Vδ1+ human thymocytes. Points from the study as a whole: In the thymus, TRG and TRD repertoires looked highly polyclonal with Gaussian CDR3 lengths.

Their specific antigens are unknown. The template was reverse-transcribed extracted RNA. The CDR3 regions were amplified by multiplex PCR from V-gene primers to a constant-region primer. TCRdb reanalysed the multiplex PCR reads with CATT. The data hold around 12,000 gamma-chain clones, with around 45% observed a single time. Sequenced material: Vdelta1+ gamma-delta thymocytes from the thymus. Subset defined: FACS-sorted CD3+ TCRalphabeta- TCRVdelta1+ TCRVdelta2- thymocytes. All receptors come from a boy under two years old who had congenital heart surgery.

The chain links TRGV4 to TRGJP2. TCRdb is silent on the J gene; assignment here came from matching the DNA to germline. CDR1 EGSTGY and CDR2 YDSYTSSV come from the germline V gene. The V gene end was trimmed by 6 bases and the J gene end by 6 bases; junction bases not matched to a gene: 13. The CDR3 length is 15 residues. The chain's CDR3 is CATWTNSGGDWIKTF. As DNA, the CDR3 is TGTGCCACCTGGACAAATTCAGGGGGTGATTGGATCAAGACGTTT.

In the case of this clone: Other DNA sequences within the sample encode an identical CDR3. The chain has TRGV9 and TRGJ1 or TRGJ2. Germline V lookup: CDR1 GITISATS, CDR2 ISYDGTV (reference sequence). This CDR3 spans 13 amino acids. J lost 1 base, V lost 5 bases, and 5 bases had no gene match. In nucleotides, the CDR3 is TGTGCCTTGTGGGGGGGCAATTATTATAAGAAACTCTTT. As protein: CALWGGNYYKKLF.

This clone was counted only a few times. V gene TRGV5 combines with J gene TRGJ1 or TRGJ2. The J segment lost 2 bases and the V segment lost 0 bases, leaving 1 base of the junction unmatched. Germline V gives CDR1 VINAFY, CDR2 YDVSNSKD. This CDR3 is 13 amino acids long. The CDR3 protein is CATWDRYYYKKLF. The CDR3 coding sequence is TGTGCCACCTGGGACAGGTATTATTATAAGAAACTCTTT.

Although no V gene was called, TRGJ1 or TRGJ2 is the J gene. The CDR3 has 11 amino acids. The CDR3 sequence is CATWDSAPGLF. The CDR3 nucleotides are TGTGCCACCTGGGACAGTGCCCCAGGCCTCTTT.

This chain joins TRGV2 and TRGJ1 or TRGJ2. The J gene is absent in TCRdb and was assigned here via DNA matching to germline. V lost 2 bases to trimming and J lost 7 bases; unmatched junction nucleotides: 8. CDR1 is EGSNGY, CDR2 YDSYNSKV, per germline. This CDR3 is 13 amino acids long. The CDR3 is CATWDEVRYKKLF. The DNA for the CDR3 is TGTGCCACCTGGGACGAGGTCAGGTATAAGAAACTCTTT.

The chain joins TRGV4 to TRGJ1 or TRGJ2. V lost 0 bases to trimming and J lost 8 bases; unmatched junction nucleotides: 4. This CDR3 contains 12 residues. The germline V gene has CDR1 EGSTGY and CDR2 YDSYTSSV. Here the CDR3 DNA reads TGTGCCACCTGGGATGGGCTTCATAAGAAACTCTTT. It translates to CATWDGLHKKLF.

This clone has only a few counts. The chain combines TRGV9 with TRGJ1 or TRGJ2. CDR3 length: 13 residues. Germline CDR1 reads GITISATS; CDR2 reads ISYDGTV (reference sequence). V dropped 4 bases and J dropped 5; count of bases not matched to a gene: 8. The CDR3 protein is CALWDWRNYKKLF. As DNA, the CDR3 is TGTGCCTTGTGGGATTGGCGAAATTATAAGAAACTCTTT.

A word on this clone: The sample has other DNA sequences that encode this CDR3 too. V gene TRGV3 combines with J gene TRGJP2. The J gene is absent in TCRdb and was assigned here via DNA matching to germline. There are 17 residues in the CDR3. Trimming at V came to 0 bases and at J to 0 bases, leaving 7 bases not matched to a gene. The germline CDR1 and CDR2 sequences are VTNTFY and YDVSTARD (reference sequence). The CDR3 is CATWDRRGDSSDWIKTF. In DNA form, the CDR3 reads TGTGCCACCTGGGACAGGCGGGGAGATAGTAGTGATTGGATCAAGACGTTT.

For this clone: An end of the junction does not agree with germline; a read error may underlie this. This chain connects TRGV4 to TRGJP1. Assignment of the J gene here rests on matching the DNA to germline, because TCRdb gives none. CDR1 and CDR2 (germline): EGSTGY, YDSYTSSV. This CDR3 has 13 residues. CDR3 in amino acids: CATWDGTGWLKIF. Here the CDR3 DNA reads TGTGCCACCTGGGATGGGACTGGTTGGCTCAAGATATTT.